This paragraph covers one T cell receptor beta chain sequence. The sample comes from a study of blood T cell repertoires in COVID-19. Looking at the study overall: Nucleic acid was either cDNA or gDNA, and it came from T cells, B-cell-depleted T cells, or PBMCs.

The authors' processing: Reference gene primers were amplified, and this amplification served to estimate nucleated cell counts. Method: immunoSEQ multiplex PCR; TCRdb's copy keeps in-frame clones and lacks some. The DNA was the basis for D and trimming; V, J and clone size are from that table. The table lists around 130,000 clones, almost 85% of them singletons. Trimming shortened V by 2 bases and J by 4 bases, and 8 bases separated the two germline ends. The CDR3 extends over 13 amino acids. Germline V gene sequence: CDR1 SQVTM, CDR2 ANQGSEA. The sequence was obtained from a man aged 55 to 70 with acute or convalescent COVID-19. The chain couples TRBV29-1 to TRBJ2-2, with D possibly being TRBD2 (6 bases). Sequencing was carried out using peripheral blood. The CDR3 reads CSVELGGTGELFF. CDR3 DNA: TGCAGCGTTGAATTGGGAGGCACCGGGGAGCTGTTTTTT.